Presented here are 20 T cell receptor beta chains from one specimen sequenced in a study of technical replicates of blood from a handful of donors. The table came from immunoSEQ multiplex PCR; TCRdb's copy has only in-frame clones and leaves some out. The sample consists of approximately 99,000 clones, roughly 96% of them appearing once. The sequenced material came from T cells isolated from PBMCs. These receptor sequences come from a human donor in good health.

V usage is TRBV5-1 and J usage is TRBJ1-1; 10 bases match TRBD1. J lost 8 bases, V lost 4 bases, and 8 bases had no gene match. Germline values: CDR1 SGHRS, CDR2 YFSETQ. The CDR3 is made up of 14 amino acids. The chain's CDR3 is CASSLPGTGAEAFF. The CDR3 bases are TGCGCCAGCAGCCTACCCGGGACAGGGGCAGAAGCTTTCTTT.

The chain joins TRBV19 to TRBJ2-3; perhaps TRBD2 as D (6 bases). V was shortened by 9 bases and J by 0 bases, with 10 bases between the two germline ends. The V gene's germline CDR1 is LNHDA and CDR2 SQIVND (reference sequence). This CDR3 is 13 amino acids long. The chain's CDR3 is CASMGLSTDTQYF. Written as DNA, the CDR3 is TGTGCCAGCATGGGACTTAGCACAGATACGCAGTATTTT.

The gene calls are TRBV29-1 and TRBJ2-3, with 7 positions matching TRBD1. Trimming at V came to 4 bases and at J to 5 bases, leaving 6 bases not matched to a gene. The CDR3 contains 13 residues. The germline CDR1 and CDR2 sequences are SQVTM and ANQGSEA. CDR3 nucleotides: TGCAGCGTTGGACAGGGAGAGGTAGATACGCAGTATTTT. This gives the protein CSVGQGEVDTQYF.

This rearrangement joins TRBV5-6 to TRBJ1-2; possible D gene TRBD1, 5 bases. V was pared by 1 base and J by 8 bases, with 27 bases between. Germline CDR1 is SGHDT and CDR2 is YYEEEE. This CDR3 region has 18 residues. The CDR3 DNA reads TGTGCCAGCAGCTTGTTAGGTGGCAGGCCACCAAGGGGATGGGGCTACACCTTC. This codes for CASSLLGGRPPRGWGYTF.

The rearrangement links TRBV2 to TRBJ1-2; the D gene is possibly TRBD1 (5 bases). V was clipped by 7 bases and J by 4 bases, with 16 bases between them. CDR1 SNHLY and CDR2 FYNNEI come from the germline V gene. The CDR3 is 14 residues long. CDR3 sequence reads: CASNGGGRSYGYTF. The CDR3 DNA is TGTGCCAGCAATGGCGGGGGACGGAGCTATGGCTACACCTTC.

V usage is TRBV15 and J usage is TRBJ2-2, with TRBD2 identical over 14 bases. Germline V gene data show CDR1 as LNHNV and CDR2 as YYDKDF (reference sequence). The CDR3 is made up of 17 amino acids. Germline trimming cut 3 bases from V and 1 base from J; bases unmatched to any gene: 1. The CDR3 sequence: CATSRTSGGVNTGELFF. The CDR3 DNA reads TGTGCCACCAGCAGGACTAGCGGGGGGGTGAACACCGGGGAGCTGTTTTTT.

In its sample, this clone was seen once. J is TRBJ1-4 and V is TRBV20-1; 8 bases align to TRBD1. Germline lookup yields CDR1 DFQATT and CDR2 SNEGSKA (reference sequence). The CDR3 spans 11 residues. Germline trimming cut 2 bases from V and 12 bases from J; bases unmatched to any gene: 2. The CDR3 DNA is TGCAGTGCTAGATCGACAGGGGAACTGTTTTTT. Its translation: CSARSTGELFF.

V gene TRBV4-1 combines with J gene TRBJ1-2; 8 positions agree with TRBD1. CDR3 length: 17 residues. Germline V gene lookup returns CDR1 MGHRA and CDR2 YSYEKL. V gave up 1 base and J gave up 0 bases; unmatched junction bases: 7. CDR3: CASSQVGRDRTNYGYTF. CDR3 coding DNA: TGCGCCAGCAGCCAAGTGGGCCGGGACAGGACTAACTATGGCTACACCTTC.

This clone appeared a single time. The gene calls are TRBV7-9 and TRBJ2-1, with D possibly matching TRBD1 (6 bases). There are 12 residues in the CDR3. V was cut by 5 bases and J by 9 bases, with 11 bases left in between. CDR1 SEHNR and CDR2 FQNEAQ come from the germline V gene (reference sequence). This CDR3 reads CASSAGGGEQFF. CDR3 DNA sequence: TGTGCCAGCAGCGCTGGGGGCGGTGAGCAGTTCTTC.

The rearrangement uses TRBV28 and TRBJ2-7, with D unresolved. With 5 bases removed from V and 3 bases from J, the gap between germline ends came to 5 bases. CDR1 is MDHEN, CDR2 SYDVKM, per germline. The CDR3 is 11 residues long. The CDR3 bases are TGTGCCAGCAGTCCCTTCTACGAGCAGTACTTC. Protein sequence: CASSPFYEQYF. The entire variable domain, with the rest obtained from reference TRBV28 and TRBJ2-7, is as follows: DVKVTQSSRYLVKRTGEKVFLECVQDMDHENMFWYRQDPGLGLRLIYFSYDVKMKEKGDIPEGYSVSREKKERFSLILESASTNQTSMYLCASSPFYEQYFGPGTRLTVT.

The chain joins TRBV6-6 to TRBJ2-1; D call uncertain. The CDR3 length is 12 residues. Between the trimmed V and J ends, which lost 6 bases and 9 bases, there was a span of 12 bases. Germline CDR1 and CDR2: MNHNY and SVGAGI (reference sequence). The CDR3, as DNA: TGTGCCAGCAGCCCCACCCCCGGTGAGCAGTTCTTC. Translation: CASSPTPGEQFF.

The chain carries TRBV7-3 and TRBJ2-2; a possible D gene is TRBD2 (6 bases). Germline CDR1 is SGHTA and CDR2 is FQGTGA. The CDR3 contains 16 residues. The V end lost 1 base, the J end lost 6 bases, and 15 bases lay between the germline ends. For the CDR3, the DNA is TGTGCCAGCAGCTTAAACTCGGCGGGGAAAGCCGGGGAGCTGTTTTTT. Translation: CASSLNSAGKAGELFF.

The chain combines TRBV25-1 with TRBJ1-2; no firm D call. Germline V gene lookup returns CDR1 MGHDK and CDR2 SYGVNS. V was pared by 1 base and J by 8 bases, with 11 bases between. The CDR3 is made up of 13 amino acids. The CDR3 spells CASSEWGEPGYTF. CDR3 DNA sequence: TGTGCCAGCAGTGAATGGGGAGAGCCGGGCTACACCTTC.

The genes are TRBV11-2 and TRBJ2-2; no definite D call. Trimming took 7 bases from V and 6 from J, leaving 24 bases between them. The V gene's germline CDR1 is SGHAT and CDR2 FQNNGV. The CDR3 totals 17 residues. This CDR3 is CASIVSSWATLSGELFF. In nucleotides, the CDR3 is TGTGCCAGCATCGTGAGCTCGTGGGCAACTCTTTCCGGGGAGCTGTTTTTT.

The V and J genes are TRBV4-1 and TRBJ1-4; TRBD1 matches 9 bases. The CDR3 contains 17 residues. V was pared by 1 base and J by 5 bases, with 8 bases of the junction left unmatched. Germline V gives CDR1 MGHRA, CDR2 YSYEKL. The CDR3 DNA follows: TGCGCCAGCAGCCAAGGGACGGGACAGGGAAAGAATGAAAAACTGTTTTTT. Translating gives CASSQGTGQGKNEKLFF.

V usage is TRBV6-4 and J usage is TRBJ2-1; 11 nucleotides agree with TRBD2. In germline, CDR1 is MRHNA, CDR2 SNTAGT. V dropped 6 bases and J dropped 6; count of bases not matched to a gene: 4. This CDR3 has 14 amino acids. CDR3 bases: TGTGCCAGCAGCTTACTAGCGGGAGCCAATGAGCAGTTCTTC. It yields the protein CASSLLAGANEQFF.

The rearrangement joins TRBV5-4 to TRBJ2-5, with TRBD2 matching 14 bases. Germline-derived CDR1 and CDR2 are SGHNT and YYREEE (reference sequence). The trim removed 0 bases at V and 2 bases at J, leaving 6 bases unmatched. This CDR3 spans 18 amino acids. CDR3 nucleotides: TGTGCCAGCAGCTTGGGGGGACTAGCGGGGGCCATACAAGAGACCCAGTACTTC. It translates to CASSLGGLAGAIQETQYF.

This chain joins TRBV5-1 and TRBJ1-5; unclear D gene. V shed 4 bases and J shed 0 bases, with 8 bases lying between them. CDR1 SGHRS and CDR2 YFSETQ come from the germline V gene. The CDR3 has 14 amino acids. This CDR3 is CASSDGPSNQPQHF. The CDR3 region has the DNA TGCGCCAGCAGCGATGGCCCTAGCAATCAGCCCCAGCATTTT.

V usage is TRBV5-1 and J usage is TRBJ2-3, with TRBD2 matching 9 bases. Losses at the gene ends were 0 bases for V and 6 bases for J; bases not matched to a gene: 5. The CDR3 runs to 15 residues. Germline loops: CDR1 SGHRS, CDR2 YFSETQ. CDR3: CASSLGGLAGDTQYF. In DNA form, the CDR3 reads TGCGCCAGCAGCTTGGGGGGTCTAGCGGGGGATACGCAGTATTTT.

This clone was counted a single time. The chain employs TRBV27 and TRBJ1-3, with D unresolved. The V end was cut by 0 bases, the J end by 0 bases, with 9 bases between. CDR3 length equals 16 residues. From germline, CDR1 is MNHEY and CDR2 SMNVEV (reference sequence). The CDR3 spells CASSLSIWSSGNTIYF. CDR3 sequence (DNA): TGTGCCAGCAGTTTATCGATATGGAGCTCTGGAAACACCATATATTTT.